The 15 T cell receptor beta chains given below trace back to one sample, sequenced in a study of beta chain features in type 1 diabetes. Since all of the isolated RNA was reverse transcribed, expressed TCRB transcripts were what got sequenced. Clones were read by immunoSEQ multiplex PCR, and TCRdb kept only the in-frame ones, dropping some. The sample includes about 59,000 clones, 59% of them seen just once. Sample: Tregs from blood. These receptors came from a woman in her late teens or twenties in good health.

The chain joins TRBV6-6 to TRBJ1-1; possible D gene TRBD1, 5 bases. This CDR3 contains 13 residues. Germline V lookup: CDR1 MNHNY, CDR2 SVGAGI (reference sequence). V was shortened by 8 bases and J by 4 bases, with 14 bases between the two germline ends. The CDR3 DNA follows: TGTGCCAGCTCCCTCGGGGGACGCACTGAAGCTTTCTTT. The encoded protein is CASSLGGRTEAFF.

This chain joins TRBV28 and TRBJ2-7, with D possibly matching TRBD1 (6 bases). CDR1 is MDHEN, CDR2 SYDVKM, per germline. Deletions cut 6 bases from V and 4 bases from J, with 16 bases between. CDR3 length: 14 residues. CDR3 nucleotides: TGTGCCAGCAGGGATAACAGGGTCTGGTACGAGCAGTACTTC. It is translated as CASRDNRVWYEQYF.

This CDR3 is CASSGSGYEQYF. CDR3 nucleotides: TGTGCCAGCAGTGGATCCGGCTACGAGCAGTACTTC. The rearrangement links TRBV2 to TRBJ2-7; D gene unclear. Germline V lookup: CDR1 SNHLY, CDR2 FYNNEI. Trimming took off 4 bases at V and 3 bases at J, with 7 bases between the two ends. This CDR3 spans 12 amino acids.

J is TRBJ1-3 and V is TRBV7-2; D remains ambiguous. Trimming removed 1 base from V and 2 bases from J, with 12 bases in between. CDR1 and CDR2 from the germline V gene are SGHTA and FQGNSA. The CDR3 has 16 amino acids. CDR3 sequence: CASSLVAAGTGNTIYF. CDR3 in DNA: TGTGCCAGCAGCTTAGTTGCCGCGGGGACTGGAAACACCATATATTTT. Using reference TRBV7-2 and TRBJ1-3 for the parts outside the CDR3, the full variable domain is GAGVSQSPSNKVTEKGKDVELRCDPISGHTALYWYRQSLGQGLEFLIYFQGNSAPDKSGLPSDRFSAERTGGSVSTLTIQRTQQEDSAVYLCASSLVAAGTGNTIYFGEGSWLTVV.

The chain combines TRBV9 with TRBJ2-1, with 7 bases matching TRBD2. The trim removed 0 bases at V and 2 bases at J, leaving 8 bases unmatched. The CDR3 contains 17 residues. CDR1 and CDR2 from the germline V gene are SGDLS and YYNGEE. CDR3 loop: CASSVDRGGRTYNEQFF. The CDR3 nucleotides are TGTGCCAGCAGCGTAGATCGGGGCGGGAGAACCTACAATGAGCAGTTCTTC.

The CDR3 nucleotides are TGCAGTGCTAAGGGGGTCGAGACCCAGTACTTC. The encoded protein is CSAKGVETQYF. The gene calls are TRBV20-1 and TRBJ2-5, with D possibly matching TRBD1 (6 bases). The germline V gene has CDR1 DFQATT and CDR2 SNEGSKA (reference sequence). Trimming left V 4 bases short and J 5 bases short, with 8 bases between. This CDR3 comprises 11 residues.

This rearrangement joins TRBV6-5 to TRBJ2-3; 7 bases map to TRBD2. The V segment lost 0 bases and the J segment 5 bases; nucleotides outside the gene matches: 5. The CDR3 is 15 amino acids. The germline gives CDR1 MNHEY, CDR2 SVGAGI. The CDR3 bases are TGTGCCAGCAGTTACTCGTACGGGACTATAGATACGCAGTATTTT. Encoded protein: CASSYSYGTIDTQYF.

The sample holds a few counts of this clone. This chain connects TRBV7-6 to TRBJ2-5, with D perhaps matching TRBD2 (5 bases). Trimming took off 2 bases at V and 5 bases at J, with 12 bases between the two ends. CDR1 and CDR2 from the germline V gene are SGHVS and FNYEAQ. This CDR3 contains 14 residues. CDR3 region: CASSLRRDGETQYF. The DNA of the CDR3 is TGTGCCAGCAGCTTAAGACGGGATGGGGAGACCCAGTACTTC.

The chain carries TRBV2 and TRBJ1-5, with D unresolved. The length of the CDR3 is 15 residues. Germline lookup yields CDR1 SNHLY and CDR2 FYNNEI. V shed 5 bases and J shed 5 bases, with 16 bases lying between them. The CDR3 DNA is TGTGCCAGCAGTTTCGACAACATTAACGATCAGCCCCAGCATTTT. Translated: CASSFDNINDQPQHF.

The chain employs TRBV30 and TRBJ1-5, with D possibly being TRBD1 (5 bases). CDR3 length equals 13 residues. Germline V gene data show CDR1 as GTSNPN and CDR2 as SVGIG (reference sequence). Trimming shortened V by 3 bases and J by 5 bases, and 11 bases separated the two germline ends. The CDR3 DNA is TGTGCCTGGAGCGTCGGGGGTTATCAGCCCCAGCATTTT. Translating it yields CAWSVGGYQPQHF.

As to this clone: Other DNA sequences in the sample encode the same CDR3. The V gene is TRBV5-1, the J gene TRBJ1-2; D gene unclear. V was trimmed by 4 bases and J by 6 bases, leaving 16 bases between them. The CDR3 has 14 amino acids. Germline V gene lookup returns CDR1 SGHRS and CDR2 YFSETQ. CDR3 DNA sequence: TGCGCCAGCAGCACGGATACAGTTTCCAATGGCTACACCTTC. This encodes CASSTDTVSNGYTF.

This clone was counted only a few times. J is TRBJ2-1 and V is TRBV19, with TRBD1 matching over 7 bases. The CDR3 is made up of 15 amino acids. With V trimmed by 3 bases and J by 0 bases, 2 bases remained unmatched. Germline CDR1 and CDR2: LNHDA and SQIVND (reference sequence). The CDR3, as DNA: TGTGCCAGTAGTATCTGGGACAGCTCCTACAATGAGCAGTTCTTC. It specifies CASSIWDSSYNEQFF.

In DNA, the CDR3 is TGCGCCAGCAGCTTGACAGGTCGGGCCTACAATGAGCAGTTCTTC. Protein: CASSLTGRAYNEQFF. The chain links TRBV5-1 to TRBJ2-1; weak D call: TRBD1 (5 bases). The CDR3 runs to 15 residues. CDR1 SGHRS and CDR2 YFSETQ come from the germline V gene. V dropped 1 base and J dropped 2 bases, with 10 bases sitting between them.

V usage is TRBV5-5 and J usage is TRBJ1-1, with D unresolved. The CDR3 length is 16 residues. Germline V gene sequence: CDR1 SGHKS, CDR2 YYEKEE (reference sequence). The V gene lost 4 bases and the J gene lost 3 bases, with 19 bases spanning the gap. This CDR3 is CASSPTGRGIDTEAFF. The CDR3 DNA follows: TGTGCCAGCAGCCCGACCGGGCGCGGGATTGACACTGAAGCTTTCTTT.

The chain combines TRBV2 with TRBJ2-1; 7 positions agree with TRBD1. V trimming: 6 bases; J trimming: 5 bases; junction bases outside the gene matches: 4. Germline CDR1 is SNHLY and CDR2 is FYNNEI. The CDR3 is 13 residues long. For the CDR3, the DNA is TGTGCCAGCAGCCAGGACAGGAACAATGAGCAGTTCTTC. It specifies CASSQDRNNEQFF.